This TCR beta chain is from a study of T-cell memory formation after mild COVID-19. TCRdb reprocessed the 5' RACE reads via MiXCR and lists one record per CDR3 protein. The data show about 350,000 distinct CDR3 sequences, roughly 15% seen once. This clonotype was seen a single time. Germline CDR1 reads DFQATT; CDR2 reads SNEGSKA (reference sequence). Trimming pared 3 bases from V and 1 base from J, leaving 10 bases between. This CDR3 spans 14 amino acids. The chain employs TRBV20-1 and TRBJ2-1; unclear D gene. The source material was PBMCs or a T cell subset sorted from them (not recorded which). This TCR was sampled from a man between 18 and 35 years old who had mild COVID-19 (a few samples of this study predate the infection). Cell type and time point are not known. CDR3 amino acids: CSARSLWSYNEQFF. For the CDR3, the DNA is TGCAGTGCTAGGTCCCTTTGGTCCTACAATGAGCAGTTCTTC.